This T cell receptor (beta chain) was obtained from a study of OX40 agonist ivuxolimab in advanced cancers. Points from the study as a whole: Average numbers of expanded clones were greater in CD8+ T cells than in CD4+.

Libraries were prepared by immunoSEQ multiplex PCR; TCRdb keeps only in-frame clonotypes and omits some of them. The sample has roughly 48,000 clones; 75% to 85% are singletons. Turning to this clone: Its antigen is undetermined.

With autoimmune disease history or systemic immunosuppression, patients were excluded. Germline-derived CDR1 and CDR2 are SNHLY and FYNNEI. The CDR3 length is 13 residues. The V end lost 6 bases, the J end lost 5 bases, and 13 bases lay between the germline ends. The sequenced sample was CD4+ or CD8+ T cells sorted from blood, obtained in a trial of the OX40 agonist ivuxolimab. The rearrangement links TRBV2 to TRBJ1-1; D might be TRBD1 (5 bases). This TCR was sampled from an adult with an advanced solid tumor such as melanoma, head and neck, liver or kidney cancer. The CDR3 loop is CASRRGGGTEAFF. The CDR3 DNA sequence: TGTGCCAGCAGGAGGGGTGGAGGGACTGAAGCTTTCTTT.